This T cell receptor (beta chain) was observed in a study of T cell changes during pregnancy in multiple sclerosis. The method was immunoSEQ multiplex PCR; TCRdb's version includes in-frame clones alone and lacks a portion of them. The data contain some 64,000 clones, less than 95% of them seen just once; the ten biggest clones take up more than 2%. The CDR3 is 17 amino acids. Between the trimmed V and J ends, which lost 1 base and 3 bases, there was a span of 18 bases. Germline V gene lookup returns CDR1 MDHEN and CDR2 SYDVKM. The material was peripheral blood, obtained in the second trimester of pregnancy. The chain carries TRBV28 and TRBJ1-2; a weak D match, TRBD1 (5 bases). This clonotype originated in a female donor in good health, enrolled as a control in a pregnancy study. CDR3: CASSLLAGSREDYGYTF. CDR3 coding DNA: TGTGCCAGCAGTTTATTAGCGGGTTCCAGGGAGGACTATGGCTACACCTTC.